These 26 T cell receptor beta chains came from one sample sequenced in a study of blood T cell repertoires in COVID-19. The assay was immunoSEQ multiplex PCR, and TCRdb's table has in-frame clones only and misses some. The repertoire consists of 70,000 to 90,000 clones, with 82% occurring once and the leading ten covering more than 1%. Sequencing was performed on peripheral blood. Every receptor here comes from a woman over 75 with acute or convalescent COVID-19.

The CDR3, as DNA: TGTGCCAGCACGAGTCTAACCAGGTCCGTAAGCAATCAGCCCCAGCATTTT. Translating it yields CASTSLTRSVSNQPQHF. The chain uses TRBV2 and TRBJ1-5; D remains unclear. This CDR3 comprises 17 residues. V was pared by 7 bases and J by 1 base, with 20 bases between. Germline assignment: CDR1 SNHLY and CDR2 FYNNEI.

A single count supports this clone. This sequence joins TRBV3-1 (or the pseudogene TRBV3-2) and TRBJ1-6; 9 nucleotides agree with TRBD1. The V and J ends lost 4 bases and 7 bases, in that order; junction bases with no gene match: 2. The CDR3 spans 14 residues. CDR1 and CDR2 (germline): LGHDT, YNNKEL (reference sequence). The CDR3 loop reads CASSPGQGNSPLHF. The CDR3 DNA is TGTGCCAGCAGCCCTGGACAGGGGAATTCACCCCTCCACTTT.

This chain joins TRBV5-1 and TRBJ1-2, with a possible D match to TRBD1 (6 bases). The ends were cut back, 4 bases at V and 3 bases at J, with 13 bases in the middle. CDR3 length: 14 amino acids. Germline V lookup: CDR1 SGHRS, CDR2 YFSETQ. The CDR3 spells CASSKGDTDYGYTF. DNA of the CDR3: TGCGCCAGCAGCAAAGGGGACACCGACTATGGCTACACCTTC. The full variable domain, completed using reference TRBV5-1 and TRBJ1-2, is KAGVTQTPRYLIKTRGQQVTLSCSPISGHRSVSWYQQTPGQGLQFLFEYFSETQRNKGNFPGRFSGRQFSNSRSEMNVSTLELGDSALYLCASSKGDTDYGYTFGSGTRLTVV.

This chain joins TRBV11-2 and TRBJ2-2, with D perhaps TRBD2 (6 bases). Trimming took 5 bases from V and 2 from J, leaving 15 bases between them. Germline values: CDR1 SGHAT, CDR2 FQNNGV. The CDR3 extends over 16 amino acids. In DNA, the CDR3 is TGTGCCAGCAGCCCCCATTCTAGCGTTAACACCGGGGAGCTGTTTTTT. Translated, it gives CASSPHSSVNTGELFF. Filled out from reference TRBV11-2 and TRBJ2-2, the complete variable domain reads EAGVAQSPRYKIIEKRQSVAFWCNPISGHATLYWYQQILGQGPKLLIQFQNNGVVDDSQLPKDRFSAERLKGVDSTLKIQPAKLEDSAVYLCASSPHSSVNTGELFFGEGSRLTVL.

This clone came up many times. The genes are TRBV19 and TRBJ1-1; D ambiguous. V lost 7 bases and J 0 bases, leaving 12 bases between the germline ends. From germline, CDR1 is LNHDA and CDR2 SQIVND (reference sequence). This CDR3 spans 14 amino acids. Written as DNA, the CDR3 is TGTGCCAGTATATACAACAGCTTGAACACTGAAGCTTTCTTT. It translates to CASIYNSLNTEAFF.

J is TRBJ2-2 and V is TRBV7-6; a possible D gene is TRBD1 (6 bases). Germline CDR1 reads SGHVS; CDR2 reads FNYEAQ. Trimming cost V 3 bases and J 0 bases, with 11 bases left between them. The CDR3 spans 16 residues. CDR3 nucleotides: TGTGCCAGCAGCTTGGGGGCAGGATCGAACACCGGGGAGCTGTTTTTT. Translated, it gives CASSLGAGSNTGELFF.

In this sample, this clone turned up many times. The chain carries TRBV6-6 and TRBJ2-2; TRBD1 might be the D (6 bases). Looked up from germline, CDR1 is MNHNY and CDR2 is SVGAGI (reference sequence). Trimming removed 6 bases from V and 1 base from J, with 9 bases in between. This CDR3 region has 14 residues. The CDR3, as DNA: TGTGCCAGCAGCCCGACAGGGAACACCGGGGAGCTGTTTTTT. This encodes CASSPTGNTGELFF.

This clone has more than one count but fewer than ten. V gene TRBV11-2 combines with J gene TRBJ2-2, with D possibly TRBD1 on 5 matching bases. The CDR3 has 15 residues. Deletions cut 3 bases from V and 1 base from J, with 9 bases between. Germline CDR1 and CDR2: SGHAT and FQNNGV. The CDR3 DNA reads TGTGCCAGCAGCTTGGCAGGACAGAACACCGGGGAGCTGTTTTTT. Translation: CASSLAGQNTGELFF.

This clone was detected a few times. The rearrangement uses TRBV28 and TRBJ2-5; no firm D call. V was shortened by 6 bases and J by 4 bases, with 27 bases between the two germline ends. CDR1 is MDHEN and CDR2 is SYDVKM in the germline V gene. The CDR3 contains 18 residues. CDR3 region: CASRWANPSLARGETQYF. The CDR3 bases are TGTGCCAGCAGGTGGGCTAATCCCTCTCTCGCCCGTGGAGAGACCCAGTACTTC.

CDR3 nucleotides: TGTGCCAGCACGGGGTTTAATGAGCAGTTCTTC. Protein sequence: CASTGFNEQFF. The rearrangement links TRBV5-6 to TRBJ2-1; a weak D match, TRBD2 (5 bases). Germline V gives CDR1 SGHDT, CDR2 YYEEEE. V lost 6 bases, J lost 7 bases, and 8 bases lay in between. The CDR3 covers 11 residues.

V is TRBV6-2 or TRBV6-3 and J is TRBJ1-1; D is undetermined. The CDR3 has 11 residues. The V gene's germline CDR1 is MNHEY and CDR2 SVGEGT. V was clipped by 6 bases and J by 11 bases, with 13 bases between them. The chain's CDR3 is CASSLAVTAFF. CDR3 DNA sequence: TGTGCCAGCAGCTTGGCAGTCACGGCTTTCTTT.

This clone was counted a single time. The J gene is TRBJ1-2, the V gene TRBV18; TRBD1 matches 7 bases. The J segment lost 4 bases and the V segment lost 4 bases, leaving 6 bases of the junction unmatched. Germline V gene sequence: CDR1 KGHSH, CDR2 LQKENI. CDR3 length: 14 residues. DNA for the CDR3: TGTGCCAGCTCACTGCGGGGGGACAGCTATGGCTACACCTTC. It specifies CASSLRGDSYGYTF.

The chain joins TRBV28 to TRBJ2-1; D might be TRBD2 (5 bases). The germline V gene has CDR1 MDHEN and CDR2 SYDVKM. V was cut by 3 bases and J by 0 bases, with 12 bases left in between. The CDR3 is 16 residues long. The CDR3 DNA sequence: TGTGCCAGCAGTTTGGTAGCGCGGAGCTCCTACAATGAGCAGTTCTTC. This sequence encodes CASSLVARSSYNEQFF.

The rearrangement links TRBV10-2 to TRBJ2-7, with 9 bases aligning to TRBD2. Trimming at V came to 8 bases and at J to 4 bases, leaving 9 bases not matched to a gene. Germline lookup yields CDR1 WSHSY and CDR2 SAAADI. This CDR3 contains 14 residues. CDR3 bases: TGCGCCAGCCTCGAAACTAGCGGGCTGTACGAGCAGTACTTC. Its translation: CASLETSGLYEQYF.

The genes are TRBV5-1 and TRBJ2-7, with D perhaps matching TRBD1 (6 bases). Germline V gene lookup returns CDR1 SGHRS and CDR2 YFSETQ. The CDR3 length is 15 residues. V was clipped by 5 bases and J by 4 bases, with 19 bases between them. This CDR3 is CASRPDRDRRYEQYF. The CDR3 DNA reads TGCGCCAGCAGACCGGACAGAGACAGACGGTACGAGCAGTACTTC.

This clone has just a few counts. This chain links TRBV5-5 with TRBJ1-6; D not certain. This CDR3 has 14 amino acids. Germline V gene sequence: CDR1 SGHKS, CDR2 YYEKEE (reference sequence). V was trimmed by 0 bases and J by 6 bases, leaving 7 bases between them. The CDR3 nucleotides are TGTGCCAGCAGCTTGGACAGATTTAATTCACCCCTCCACTTT. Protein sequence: CASSLDRFNSPLHF.

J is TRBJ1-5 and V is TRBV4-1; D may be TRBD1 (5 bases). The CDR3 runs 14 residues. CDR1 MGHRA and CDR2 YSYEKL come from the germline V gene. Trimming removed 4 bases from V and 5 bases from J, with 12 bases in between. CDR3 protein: CASSPSGGDQPQHF. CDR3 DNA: TGCGCCAGCAGCCCGAGTGGAGGGGATCAGCCCCAGCATTTT.

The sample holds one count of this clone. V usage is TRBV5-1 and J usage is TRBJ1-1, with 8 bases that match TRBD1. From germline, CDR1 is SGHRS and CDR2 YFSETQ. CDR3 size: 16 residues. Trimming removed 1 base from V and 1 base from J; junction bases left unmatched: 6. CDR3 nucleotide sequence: TGCGCCAGCAGCTTGCAGGGGGCGGGTTGGAACACTGAAGCTTTCTTT. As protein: CASSLQGAGWNTEAFF.

The CDR3, as DNA: TGTGCCAGCAGTCCTCGCGCTAGCGGGAGGCCCAGCGTATACAATGAGCAGTTCTTC. It translates to CASSPRASGRPSVYNEQFF. This chain joins TRBV28 and TRBJ2-1, with 11 bases matching TRBD2. The germline V gene encodes CDR1 MDHEN and CDR2 SYDVKM. The CDR3 length is 19 residues. V shed 5 bases, J shed 4 bases, and the junction held 16 bases outside the gene matches.

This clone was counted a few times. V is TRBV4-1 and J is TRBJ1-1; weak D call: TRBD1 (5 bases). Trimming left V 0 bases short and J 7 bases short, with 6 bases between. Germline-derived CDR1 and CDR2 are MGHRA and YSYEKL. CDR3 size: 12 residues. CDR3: CASSQEGGEAFF. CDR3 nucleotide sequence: TGCGCCAGCAGCCAAGAGGGGGGTGAAGCTTTCTTT.

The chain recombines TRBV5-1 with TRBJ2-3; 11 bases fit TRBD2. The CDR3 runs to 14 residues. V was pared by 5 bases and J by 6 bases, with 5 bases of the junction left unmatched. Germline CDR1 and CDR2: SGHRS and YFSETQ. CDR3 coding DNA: TGCGCCAGCAGAACTAGCGGGAGCTGGGATACGCAGTATTTT. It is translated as CASRTSGSWDTQYF.

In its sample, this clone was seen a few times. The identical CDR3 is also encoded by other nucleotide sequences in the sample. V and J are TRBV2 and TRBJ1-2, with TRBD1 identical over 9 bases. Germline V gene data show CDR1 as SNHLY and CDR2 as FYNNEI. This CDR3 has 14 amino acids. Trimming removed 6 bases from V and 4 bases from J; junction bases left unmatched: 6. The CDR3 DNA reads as TGTGCCAGCAGCGGGGACAGGGCCCCCTATGGCTACACCTTC. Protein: CASSGDRAPYGYTF.

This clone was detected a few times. The CDR3 sequence is CASRQLAENEQFF. The CDR3 coding sequence is TGTGCCAGCCGCCAGCTAGCGGAAAATGAGCAGTTCTTC. The chain joins TRBV25-1 to TRBJ2-1; 7 bases are a match to TRBD2. CDR3 length: 13 amino acids. Germline CDR1 reads MGHDK; CDR2 reads SYGVNS. V shed 8 bases, J shed 7 bases, and the junction held 8 bases outside the gene matches.

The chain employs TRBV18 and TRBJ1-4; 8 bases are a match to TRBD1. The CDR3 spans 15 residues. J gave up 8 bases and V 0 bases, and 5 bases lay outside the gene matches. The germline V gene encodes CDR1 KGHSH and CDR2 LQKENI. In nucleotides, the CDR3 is TGTGCCAGCTCACCACCCCAGGGGGCAAGCGAAAAACTGTTTTTT. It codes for CASSPPQGASEKLFF.

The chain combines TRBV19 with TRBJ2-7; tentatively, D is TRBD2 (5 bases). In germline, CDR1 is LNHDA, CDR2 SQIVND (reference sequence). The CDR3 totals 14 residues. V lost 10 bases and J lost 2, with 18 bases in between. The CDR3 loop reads CATRAGVQTYEQYF. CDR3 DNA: TGTGCCACTAGAGCCGGGGTACAAACCTACGAGCAGTACTTC.

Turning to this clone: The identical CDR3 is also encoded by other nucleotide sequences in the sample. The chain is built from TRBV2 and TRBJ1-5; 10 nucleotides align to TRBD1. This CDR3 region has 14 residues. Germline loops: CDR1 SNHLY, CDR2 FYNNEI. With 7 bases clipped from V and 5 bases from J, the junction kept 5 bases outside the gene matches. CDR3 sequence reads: CASTGQGKDQPQHF. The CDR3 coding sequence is TGTGCCAGCACGGGACAGGGGAAGGATCAGCCCCAGCATTTT.